Given below is one T cell receptor beta chain in context. The CDR3 is made up of 14 amino acids. Germline assignment: CDR1 SGHVS and CDR2 FNYEAQ. V lost 5 bases to trimming and J lost 3 bases; unmatched junction nucleotides: 6. The data were obtained in a study of blood T cell repertoires in COVID-19. Repertoires were generated with immunoSEQ multiplex PCR, while TCRdb's copy carries only in-frame clones and drops some. The sample carries under 150,000 clones, 87% recorded once. Specimen: peripheral blood. This clonotype was sampled from a man aged 45-60 years with active COVID-19. The chain links TRBV7-6 to TRBJ2-7; 8 bases map to TRBD1. This chain's CDR3 is CASSIRQGNYEQYF. The CDR3 DNA follows: TGTGCCAGCAGCATAAGACAGGGGAACTACGAGCAGTACTTC.